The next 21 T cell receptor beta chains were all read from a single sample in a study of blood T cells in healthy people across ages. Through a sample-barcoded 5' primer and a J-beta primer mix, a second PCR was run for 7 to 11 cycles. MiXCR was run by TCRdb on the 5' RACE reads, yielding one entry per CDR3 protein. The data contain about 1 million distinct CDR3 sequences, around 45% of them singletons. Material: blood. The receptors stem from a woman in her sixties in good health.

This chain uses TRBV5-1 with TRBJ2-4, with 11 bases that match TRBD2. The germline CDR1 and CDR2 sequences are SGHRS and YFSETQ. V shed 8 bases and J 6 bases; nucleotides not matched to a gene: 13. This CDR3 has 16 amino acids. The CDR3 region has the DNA TGCGCCAGGATACAGACTAGCGGGATTCCCCCAAACATTCAGTACTTC. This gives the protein CARIQTSGIPPNIQYF. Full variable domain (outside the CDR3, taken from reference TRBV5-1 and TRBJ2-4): KAGVTQTPRYLIKTRGQQVTLSCSPISGHRSVSWYQQTPGQGLQFLFEYFSETQRNKGNFPGRFSGRQFSNSRSEMNVSTLELGDSALYLCARIQTSGIPPNIQYFGAGTRLSVL.

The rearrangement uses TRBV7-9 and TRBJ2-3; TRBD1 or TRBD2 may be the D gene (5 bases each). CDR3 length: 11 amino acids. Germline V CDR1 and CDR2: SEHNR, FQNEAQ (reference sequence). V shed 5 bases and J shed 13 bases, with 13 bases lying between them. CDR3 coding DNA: TGTGCCAGCAGCCTCGGGGTGACAGAGTATTTT. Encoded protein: CASSLGVTEYF.

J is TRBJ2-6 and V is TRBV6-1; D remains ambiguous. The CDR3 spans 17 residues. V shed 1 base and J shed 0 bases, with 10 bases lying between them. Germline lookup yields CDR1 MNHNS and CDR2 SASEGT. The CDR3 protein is CASSEVAPPSGANVLTF. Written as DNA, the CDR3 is TGTGCCAGCAGTGAAGTCGCCCCACCCTCTGGGGCCAACGTCCTGACTTTC.

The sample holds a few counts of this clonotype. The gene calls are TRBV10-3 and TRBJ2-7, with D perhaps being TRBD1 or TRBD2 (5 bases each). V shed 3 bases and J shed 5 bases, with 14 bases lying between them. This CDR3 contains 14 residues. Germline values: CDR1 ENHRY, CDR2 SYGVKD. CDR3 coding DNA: TGTGCCATCAGTGAAAGGGACGGAAGCGACGAGCAGTACTTC. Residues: CAISERDGSDEQYF.

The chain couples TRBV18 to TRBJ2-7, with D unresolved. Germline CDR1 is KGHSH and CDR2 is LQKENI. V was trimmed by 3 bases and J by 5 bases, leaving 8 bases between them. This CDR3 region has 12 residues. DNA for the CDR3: TGTGCCAGCTCACCTCAGGTGAACGAGCAGTACTTC. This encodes CASSPQVNEQYF.

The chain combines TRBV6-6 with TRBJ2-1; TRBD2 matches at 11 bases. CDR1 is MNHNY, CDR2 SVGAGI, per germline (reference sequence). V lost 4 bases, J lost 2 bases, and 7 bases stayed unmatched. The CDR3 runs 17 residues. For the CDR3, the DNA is TGTGCCAGCAGTTGGGGGGGGACTAGCGGCCCCTACAATGAGCAGTTCTTC. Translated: CASSWGGTSGPYNEQFF.

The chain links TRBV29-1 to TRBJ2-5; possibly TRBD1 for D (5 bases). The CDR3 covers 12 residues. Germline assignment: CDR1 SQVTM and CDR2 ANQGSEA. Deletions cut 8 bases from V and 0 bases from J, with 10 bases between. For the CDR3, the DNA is TGCAGCTTTCGACAGTACCAAGAGACCCAGTACTTC. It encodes CSFRQYQETQYF.

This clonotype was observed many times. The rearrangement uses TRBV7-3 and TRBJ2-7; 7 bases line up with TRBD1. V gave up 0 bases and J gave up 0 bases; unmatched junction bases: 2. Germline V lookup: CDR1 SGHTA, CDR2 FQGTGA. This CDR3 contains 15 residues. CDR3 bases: TGTGCCAGCAGCTTAACAGGGGGCAGCTCCTACGAGCAGTACTTC. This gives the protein CASSLTGGSSYEQYF.

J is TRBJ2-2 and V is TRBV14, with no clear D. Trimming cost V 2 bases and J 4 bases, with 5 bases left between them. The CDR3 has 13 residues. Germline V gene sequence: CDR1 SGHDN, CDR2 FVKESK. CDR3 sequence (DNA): TGTGCCAGCAGCCAACAGCGCACCGGGGAGCTGTTTTTT. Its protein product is CASSQQRTGELFF.

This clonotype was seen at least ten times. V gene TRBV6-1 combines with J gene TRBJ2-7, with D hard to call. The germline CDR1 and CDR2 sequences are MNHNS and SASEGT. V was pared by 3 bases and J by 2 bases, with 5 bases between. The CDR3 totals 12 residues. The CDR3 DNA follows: TGTGCCAGCAGTGACTGGGCCTACGAGCAGTACTTC. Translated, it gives CASSDWAYEQYF.

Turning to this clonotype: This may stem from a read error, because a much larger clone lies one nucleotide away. For the CDR3, the DNA is TGTGCCAGCAGCTTCCCTAGCGGGGGAATTTATGAGCAGTACTTC. It is translated as CASSFPSGGIYEQYF. The chain links TRBV5-4 to TRBJ2-5; TRBD2 agrees at 10 bases. Germline V gene data show CDR1 as SGHNT and CDR2 as YYREEE (reference sequence). This CDR3 comprises 15 residues. With V trimmed by 2 bases and J by 11 bases, 12 bases remained unmatched.

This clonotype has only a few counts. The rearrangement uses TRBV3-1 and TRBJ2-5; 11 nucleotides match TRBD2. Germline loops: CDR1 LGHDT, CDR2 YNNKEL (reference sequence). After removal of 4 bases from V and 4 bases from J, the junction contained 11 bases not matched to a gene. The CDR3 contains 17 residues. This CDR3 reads CASSPNTSGRRAETQYF. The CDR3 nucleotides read TGTGCCAGCAGCCCTAACACTAGCGGGAGAAGGGCAGAGACCCAGTACTTC.

DNA for the CDR3: TGTGCCAGCAGCGCAACTAGCGGGAGAAGTAATGAGCAGTTCTTC. Its translation: CASSATSGRSNEQFF. This chain uses TRBV13 with TRBJ2-1, with 11 bases identical to TRBD2. The CDR3 is 15 amino acids. The J segment lost 7 bases and the V segment lost 5 bases, leaving 7 bases of the junction unmatched. Germline V lookup: CDR1 PRHDT, CDR2 FYEKMQ (reference sequence).

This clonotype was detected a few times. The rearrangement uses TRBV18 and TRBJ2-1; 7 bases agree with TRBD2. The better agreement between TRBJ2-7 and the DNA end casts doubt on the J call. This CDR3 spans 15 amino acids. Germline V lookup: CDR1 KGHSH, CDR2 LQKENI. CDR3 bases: TGTGCCAGCTCACCACCGCTCGGGGGGAACAATGAGCAGTACTTC. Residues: CASSPPLGGNNEQYF.

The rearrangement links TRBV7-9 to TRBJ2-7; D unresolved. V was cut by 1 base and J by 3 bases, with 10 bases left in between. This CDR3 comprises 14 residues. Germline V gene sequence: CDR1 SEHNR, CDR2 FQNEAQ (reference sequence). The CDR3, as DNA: TGTGCCAGCAGCTTAGAGGATGTGTACTACGAGCAGTACTTC. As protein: CASSLEDVYYEQYF.

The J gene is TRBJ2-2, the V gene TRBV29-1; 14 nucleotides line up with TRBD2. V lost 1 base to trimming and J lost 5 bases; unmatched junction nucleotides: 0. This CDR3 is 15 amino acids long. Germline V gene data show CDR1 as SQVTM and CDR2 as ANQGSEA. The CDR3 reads CSVEGTSGRTGELFF. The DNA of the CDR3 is TGCAGCGTTGAAGGGACTAGCGGGAGGACCGGGGAGCTGTTTTTT.

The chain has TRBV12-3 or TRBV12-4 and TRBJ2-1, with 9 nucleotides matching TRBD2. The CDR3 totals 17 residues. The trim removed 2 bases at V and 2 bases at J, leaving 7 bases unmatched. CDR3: CASSLYVGGRAYNEQFF. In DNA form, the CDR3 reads TGTGCCAGCAGTTTATATGTAGGCGGGAGGGCCTACAATGAGCAGTTCTTC.

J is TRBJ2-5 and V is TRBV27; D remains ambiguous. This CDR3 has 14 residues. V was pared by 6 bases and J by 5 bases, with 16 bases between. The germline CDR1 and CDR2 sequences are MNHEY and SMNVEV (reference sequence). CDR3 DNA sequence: TGTGCCAGCAGCATAACGCCCGGGCGTGAGACCCAGTACTTC. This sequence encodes CASSITPGRETQYF.

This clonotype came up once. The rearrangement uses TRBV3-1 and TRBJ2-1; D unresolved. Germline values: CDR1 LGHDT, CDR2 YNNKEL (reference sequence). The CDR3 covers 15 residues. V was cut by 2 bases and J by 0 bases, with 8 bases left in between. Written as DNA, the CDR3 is TGTGCCAGCAGCCAAATCCGGAGCTCCTACAATGAGCAGTTCTTC. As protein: CASSQIRSSYNEQFF.

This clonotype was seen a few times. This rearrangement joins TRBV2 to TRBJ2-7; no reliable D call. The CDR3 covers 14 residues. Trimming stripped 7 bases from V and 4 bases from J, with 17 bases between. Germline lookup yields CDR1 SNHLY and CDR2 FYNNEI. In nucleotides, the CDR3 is TGTGCCAGCACCTGGACCACCGGCAAATACGAGCAGTACTTC. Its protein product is CASTWTTGKYEQYF.

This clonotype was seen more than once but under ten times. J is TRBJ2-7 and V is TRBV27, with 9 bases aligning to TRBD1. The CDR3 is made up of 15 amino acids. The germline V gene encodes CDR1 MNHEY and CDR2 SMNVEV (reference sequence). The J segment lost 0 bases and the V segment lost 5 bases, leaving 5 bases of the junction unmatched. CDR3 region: CASSRQGDLSYEQYF. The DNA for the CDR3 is TGTGCCAGCAGTAGACAGGGGGACCTCTCCTACGAGCAGTACTTC.